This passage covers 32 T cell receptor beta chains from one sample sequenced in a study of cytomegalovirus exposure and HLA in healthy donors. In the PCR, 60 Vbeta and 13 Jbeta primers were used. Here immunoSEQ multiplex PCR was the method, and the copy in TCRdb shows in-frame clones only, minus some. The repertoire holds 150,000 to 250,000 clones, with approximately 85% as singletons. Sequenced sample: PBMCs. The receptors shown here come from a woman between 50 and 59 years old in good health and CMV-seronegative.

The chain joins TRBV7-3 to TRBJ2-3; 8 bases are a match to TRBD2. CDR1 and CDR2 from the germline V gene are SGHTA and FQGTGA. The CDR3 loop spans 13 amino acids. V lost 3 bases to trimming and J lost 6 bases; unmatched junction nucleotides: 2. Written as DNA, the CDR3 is TGTGCCAGCAGCTTCACGGGAGGGGATACGCAGTATTTT. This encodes CASSFTGGDTQYF.

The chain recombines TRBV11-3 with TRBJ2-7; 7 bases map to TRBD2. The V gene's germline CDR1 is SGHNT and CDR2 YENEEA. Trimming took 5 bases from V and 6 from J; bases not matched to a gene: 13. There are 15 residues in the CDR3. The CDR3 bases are TGTGCCAGCAGCCTAGTCGGCGCGCCGGGGGGCGAGCAGTACTTC. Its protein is CASSLVGAPGGEQYF.

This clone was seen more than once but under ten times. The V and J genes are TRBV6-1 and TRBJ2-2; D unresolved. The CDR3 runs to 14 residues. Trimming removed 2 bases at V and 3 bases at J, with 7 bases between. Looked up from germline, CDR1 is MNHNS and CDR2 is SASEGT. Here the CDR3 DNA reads TGTGCCAGCAGTGAATTCAGTTACACCGGGGAGCTGTTTTTT. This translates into CASSEFSYTGELFF.

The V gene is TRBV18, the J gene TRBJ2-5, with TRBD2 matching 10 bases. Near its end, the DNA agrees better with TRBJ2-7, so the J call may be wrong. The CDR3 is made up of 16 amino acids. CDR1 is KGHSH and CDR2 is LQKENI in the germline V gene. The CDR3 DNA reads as TGTGCCAGCTCACCGCTTTCTAGCGGGGGCGCCTACGAGCAGTACTTC. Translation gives CASSPLSSGGAYEQYF.

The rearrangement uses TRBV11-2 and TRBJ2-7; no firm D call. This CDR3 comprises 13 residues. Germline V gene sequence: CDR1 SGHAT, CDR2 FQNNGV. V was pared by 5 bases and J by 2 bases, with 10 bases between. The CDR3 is CASSHLGPYEQYF. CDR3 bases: TGTGCCAGCAGCCACCTAGGCCCCTACGAGCAGTACTTC.

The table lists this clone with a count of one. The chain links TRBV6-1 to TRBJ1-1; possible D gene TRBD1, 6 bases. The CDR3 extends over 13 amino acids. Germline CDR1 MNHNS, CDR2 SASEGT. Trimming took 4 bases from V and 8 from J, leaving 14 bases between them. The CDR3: CASSVVQGQEAFF. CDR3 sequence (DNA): TGTGCCAGCAGTGTAGTACAGGGCCAGGAAGCTTTCTTT.

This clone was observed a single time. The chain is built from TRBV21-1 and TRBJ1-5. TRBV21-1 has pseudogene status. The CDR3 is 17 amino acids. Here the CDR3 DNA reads TGTGCCAGCAGCAAAGAAAAGTTCGGCAGGGAGGATCAGCCCCAGCATTTT. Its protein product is CASSKEKFGREDQPQHF.

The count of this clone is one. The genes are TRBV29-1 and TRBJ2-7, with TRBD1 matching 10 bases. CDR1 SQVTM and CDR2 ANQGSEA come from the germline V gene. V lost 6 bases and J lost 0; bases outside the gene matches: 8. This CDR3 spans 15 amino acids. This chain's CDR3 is CSVLTGGGNSYEQYF. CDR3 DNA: TGCAGCGTCTTGACAGGGGGCGGGAACTCCTACGAGCAGTACTTC.

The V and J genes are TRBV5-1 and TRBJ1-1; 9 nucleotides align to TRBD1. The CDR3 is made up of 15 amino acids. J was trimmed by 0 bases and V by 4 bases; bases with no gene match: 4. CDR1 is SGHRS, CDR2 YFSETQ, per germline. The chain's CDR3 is CASSRGQGMNTEAFF. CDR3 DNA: TGCGCCAGCAGCCGGGGACAGGGTATGAACACTGAAGCTTTCTTT.

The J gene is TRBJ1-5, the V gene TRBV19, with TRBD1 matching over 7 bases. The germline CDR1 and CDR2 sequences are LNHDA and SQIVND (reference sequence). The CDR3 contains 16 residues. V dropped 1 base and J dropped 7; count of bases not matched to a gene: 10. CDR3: CASSIGGAGGRQPQHF. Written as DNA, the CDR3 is TGTGCCAGTAGTATAGGAGGGGCAGGGGGTAGGCAGCCCCAGCATTTT.

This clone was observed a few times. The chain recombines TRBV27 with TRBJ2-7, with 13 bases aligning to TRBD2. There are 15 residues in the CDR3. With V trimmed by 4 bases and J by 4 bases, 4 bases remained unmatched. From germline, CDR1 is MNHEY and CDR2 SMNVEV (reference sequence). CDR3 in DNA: TGTGCCAGCAGTTGGACTAGCGGGAGTATGTACGAGCAGTACTTC. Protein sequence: CASSWTSGSMYEQYF.

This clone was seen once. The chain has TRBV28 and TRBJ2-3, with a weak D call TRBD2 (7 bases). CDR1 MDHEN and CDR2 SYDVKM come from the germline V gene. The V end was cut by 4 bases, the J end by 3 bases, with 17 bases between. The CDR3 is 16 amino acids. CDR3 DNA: TGTGCCAGCAGTTCATTAGGGGGGGCAGGAACAGATACGCAGTATTTT. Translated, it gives CASSSLGGAGTDTQYF.

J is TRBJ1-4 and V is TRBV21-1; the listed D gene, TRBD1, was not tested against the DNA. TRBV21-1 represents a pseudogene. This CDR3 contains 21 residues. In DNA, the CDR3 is TGTGCCAGCAGTCGGACTCCCACTGACACAGGGGTAGGGGGAACTAATGAAAAACTGTTTTTT. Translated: CASSRTPTDTGVGGTNEKLFF.

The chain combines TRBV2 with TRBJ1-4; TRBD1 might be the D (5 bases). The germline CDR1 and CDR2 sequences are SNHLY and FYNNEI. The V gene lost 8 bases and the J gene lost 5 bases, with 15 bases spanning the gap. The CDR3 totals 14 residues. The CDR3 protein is CASGGMDKNEKLFF. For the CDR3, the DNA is TGTGCCAGCGGCGGGATGGACAAGAATGAAAAACTGTTTTTT. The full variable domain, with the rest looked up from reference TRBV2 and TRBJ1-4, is EPEVTQTPSHQVTQMGQEVILRCVPISNHLYFYWYRQILGQKVEFLVSFYNNEISEKSEIFDDQFSVERPDGSNFTLKIRSTKLEDSAMYFCASGGMDKNEKLFFGSGTQLSVL.

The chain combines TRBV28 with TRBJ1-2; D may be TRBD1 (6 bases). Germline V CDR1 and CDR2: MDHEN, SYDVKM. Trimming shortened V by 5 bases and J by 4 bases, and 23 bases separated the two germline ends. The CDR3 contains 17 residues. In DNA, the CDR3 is TGTGCCAGCAGTGGGTGGCGAAAAAAGGGGGTCGGCTATGGCTACACCTTC. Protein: CASSGWRKKGVGYGYTF.

CDR3 region: CAWSRGRSTDTQYF. The CDR3, as DNA: TGTGCCTGGAGTCGTGGGAGAAGCACAGATACGCAGTATTTT. The chain carries TRBV30 and TRBJ2-3, with D possibly TRBD2 on 5 matching bases. This CDR3 has 14 amino acids. V lost 2 bases and J 0 bases, leaving 9 bases between the germline ends. Germline V CDR1 and CDR2: GTSNPN, SVGIG (reference sequence). The full variable domain, with the rest looked up from reference TRBV30 and TRBJ2-3, is SQTIHQWPATLVQPVGSPLSLECTVEGTSNPNLYWYRQAAGRGLQLLFYSVGIGQISSEVPQNLSASRPQDRQFILSSKKLLLSDSGFYLCAWSRGRSTDTQYFGPGTRLTVL.

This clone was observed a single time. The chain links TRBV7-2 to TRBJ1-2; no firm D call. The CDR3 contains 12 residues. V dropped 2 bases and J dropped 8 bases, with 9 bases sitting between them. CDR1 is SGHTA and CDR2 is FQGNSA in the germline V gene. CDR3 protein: CASSLSGYGYTF. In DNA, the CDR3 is TGTGCCAGCAGCTTATCGGGGTACGGCTACACCTTC.

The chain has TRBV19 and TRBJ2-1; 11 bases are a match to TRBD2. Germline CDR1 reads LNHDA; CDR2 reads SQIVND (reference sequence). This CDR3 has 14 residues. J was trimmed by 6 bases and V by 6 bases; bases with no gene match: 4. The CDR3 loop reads CASSLSGRANEQFF. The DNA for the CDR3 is TGTGCCAGTAGCCTTAGCGGGAGGGCCAATGAGCAGTTCTTC.

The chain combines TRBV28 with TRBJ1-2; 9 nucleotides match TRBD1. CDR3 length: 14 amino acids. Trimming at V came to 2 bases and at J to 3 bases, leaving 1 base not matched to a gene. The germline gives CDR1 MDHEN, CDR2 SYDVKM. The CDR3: CASSLGTGYYGYTF. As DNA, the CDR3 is TGTGCCAGCAGTTTAGGGACAGGGTACTATGGCTACACCTTC.

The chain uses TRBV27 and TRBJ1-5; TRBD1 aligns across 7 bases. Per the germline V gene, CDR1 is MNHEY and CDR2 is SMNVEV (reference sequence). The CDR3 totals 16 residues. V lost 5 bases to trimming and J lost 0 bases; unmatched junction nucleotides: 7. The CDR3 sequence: CASSTGVKYSNQPQHF. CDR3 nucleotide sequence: TGTGCCAGCAGTACAGGGGTCAAATATAGCAATCAGCCCCAGCATTTT.

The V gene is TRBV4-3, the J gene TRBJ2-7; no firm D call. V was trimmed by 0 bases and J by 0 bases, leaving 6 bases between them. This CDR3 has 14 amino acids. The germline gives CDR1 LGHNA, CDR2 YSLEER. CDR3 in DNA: TGCGCCAGCAGCCAAGAGTTAGTCTCCTACGAGCAGTACTTC. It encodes CASSQELVSYEQYF.

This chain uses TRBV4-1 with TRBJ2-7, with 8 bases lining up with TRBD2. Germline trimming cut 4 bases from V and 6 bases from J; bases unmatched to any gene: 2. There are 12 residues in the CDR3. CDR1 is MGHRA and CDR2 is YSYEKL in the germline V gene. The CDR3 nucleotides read TGCGCCAGCAGCCCCGGGGGGGGCGAGCAGTACTTC. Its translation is CASSPGGGEQYF.

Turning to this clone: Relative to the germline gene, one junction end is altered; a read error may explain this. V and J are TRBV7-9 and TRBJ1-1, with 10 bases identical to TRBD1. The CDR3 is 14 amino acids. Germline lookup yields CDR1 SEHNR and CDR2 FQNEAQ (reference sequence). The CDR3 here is CSSSLRQGASEAFF. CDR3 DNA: TGTTCCAGCAGCTTAAGACAGGGGGCTTCGGAAGCTTTCTTT.

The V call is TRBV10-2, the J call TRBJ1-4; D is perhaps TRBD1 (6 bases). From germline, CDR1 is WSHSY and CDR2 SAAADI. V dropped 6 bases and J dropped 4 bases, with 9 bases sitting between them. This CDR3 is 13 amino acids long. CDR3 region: CASRKGDNEKLFF. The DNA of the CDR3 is TGCGCCAGCAGAAAGGGGGATAATGAAAAACTGTTTTTT.

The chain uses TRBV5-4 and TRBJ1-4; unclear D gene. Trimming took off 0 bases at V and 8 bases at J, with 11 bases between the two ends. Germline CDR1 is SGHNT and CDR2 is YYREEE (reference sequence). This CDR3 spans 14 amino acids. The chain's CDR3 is CASSLAGVREKLFF. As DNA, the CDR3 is TGTGCCAGCAGCTTGGCCGGGGTGCGGGAAAAACTGTTTTTT. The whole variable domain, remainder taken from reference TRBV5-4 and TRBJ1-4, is ETGVTQSPTHLIKTRGQQVTLRCSSQSGHNTVSWYQQALGQGPQFIFQYYREEENGRGNFPPRFSGLQFPNYSSELNVNALELDDSALYLCASSLAGVREKLFFGSGTQLSVL.

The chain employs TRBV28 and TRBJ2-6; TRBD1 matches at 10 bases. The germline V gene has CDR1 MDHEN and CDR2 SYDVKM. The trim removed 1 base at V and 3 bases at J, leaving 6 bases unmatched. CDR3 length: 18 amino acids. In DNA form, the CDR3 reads TGTGCCAGCAGTTTATATTCCGGGACAGGGGTTGGGGCCAACGTCCTGACTTTC. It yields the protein CASSLYSGTGVGANVLTF.

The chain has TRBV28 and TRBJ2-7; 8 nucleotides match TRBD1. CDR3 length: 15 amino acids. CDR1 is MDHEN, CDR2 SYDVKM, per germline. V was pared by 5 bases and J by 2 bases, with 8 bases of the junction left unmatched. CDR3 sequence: CASSLAGQAPYEQYF. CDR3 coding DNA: TGTGCCAGCAGTCTGGCGGGACAGGCCCCCTACGAGCAGTACTTC.

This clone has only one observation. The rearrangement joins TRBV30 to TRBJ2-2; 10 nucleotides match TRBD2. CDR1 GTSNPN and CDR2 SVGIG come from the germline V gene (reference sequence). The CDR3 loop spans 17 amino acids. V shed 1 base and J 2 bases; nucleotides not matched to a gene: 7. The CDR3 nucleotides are TGTGCCTGGAGTGCAACCCGGACTAGCGGAAACACCGGGGAGCTGTTTTTT. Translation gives CAWSATRTSGNTGELFF. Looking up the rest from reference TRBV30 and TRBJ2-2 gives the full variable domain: SQTIHQWPATLVQPVGSPLSLECTVEGTSNPNLYWYRQAAGRGLQLLFYSVGIGQISSEVPQNLSASRPQDRQFILSSKKLLLSDSGFYLCAWSATRTSGNTGELFFGEGSRLTVL.

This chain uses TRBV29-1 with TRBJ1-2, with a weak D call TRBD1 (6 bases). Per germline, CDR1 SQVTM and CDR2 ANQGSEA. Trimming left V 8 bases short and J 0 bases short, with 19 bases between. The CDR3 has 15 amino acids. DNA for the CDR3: TGCAGCACCTCCATCCCCAGGGGTGCTAACTATGGCTACACCTTC. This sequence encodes CSTSIPRGANYGYTF.

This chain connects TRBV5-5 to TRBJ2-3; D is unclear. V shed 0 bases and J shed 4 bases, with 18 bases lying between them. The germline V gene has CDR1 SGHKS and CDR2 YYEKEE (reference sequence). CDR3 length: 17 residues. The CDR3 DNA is TGTGCCAGCAGCTTGGGTTTACTGTTGCCCCCCGCAGATACGCAGTATTTT. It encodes CASSLGLLLPPADTQYF.

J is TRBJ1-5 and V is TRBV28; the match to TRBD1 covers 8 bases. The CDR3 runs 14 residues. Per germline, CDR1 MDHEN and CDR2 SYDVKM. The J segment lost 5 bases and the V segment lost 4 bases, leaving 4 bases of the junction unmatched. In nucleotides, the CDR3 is TGTGCCAGCAGTTCCCCGACAGGGGATCAGCCCCAGCATTTT. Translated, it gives CASSSPTGDQPQHF. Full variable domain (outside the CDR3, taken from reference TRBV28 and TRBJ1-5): DVKVTQSSRYLVKRTGEKVFLECVQDMDHENMFWYRQDPGLGLRLIYFSYDVKMKEKGDIPEGYSVSREKKERFSLILESASTNQTSMYLCASSSPTGDQPQHFGDGTRLSIL.

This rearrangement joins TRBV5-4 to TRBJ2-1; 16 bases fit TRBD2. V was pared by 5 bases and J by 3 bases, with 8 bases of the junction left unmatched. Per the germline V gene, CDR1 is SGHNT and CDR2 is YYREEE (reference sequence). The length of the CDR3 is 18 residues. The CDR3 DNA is TGTGCCAGCAGGTCCGGGACTAGCGGGAGGGCAATCTACAATGAGCAGTTCTTC. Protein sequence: CASRSGTSGRAIYNEQFF.